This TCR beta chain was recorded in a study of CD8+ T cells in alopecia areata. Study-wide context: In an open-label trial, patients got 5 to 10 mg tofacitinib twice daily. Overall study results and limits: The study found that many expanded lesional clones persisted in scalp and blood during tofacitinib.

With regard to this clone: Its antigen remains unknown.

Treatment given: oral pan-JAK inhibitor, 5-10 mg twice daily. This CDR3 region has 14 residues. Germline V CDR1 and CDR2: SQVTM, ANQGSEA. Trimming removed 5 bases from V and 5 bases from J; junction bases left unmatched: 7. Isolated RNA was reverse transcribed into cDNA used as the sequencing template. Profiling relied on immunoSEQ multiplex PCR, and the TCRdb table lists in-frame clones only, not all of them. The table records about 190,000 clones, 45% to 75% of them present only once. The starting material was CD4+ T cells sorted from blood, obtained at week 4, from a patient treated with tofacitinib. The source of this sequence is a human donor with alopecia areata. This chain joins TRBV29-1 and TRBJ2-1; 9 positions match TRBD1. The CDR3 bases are TGCAGCGTTATGTGGGACAGGGATAACAATGAGCAGTTCTTC. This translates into CSVMWDRDNNEQFF.